The sequence of this T cell receptor (beta chain) was determined in a study of monozygotic twins with inflammatory bowel disease. The germline CDR1 and CDR2 sequences are SQVTM and ANQGSEA. The CDR3 runs to 17 residues. With around 15 and 9 cycles respectively, two nested PCRs were carried out on TCRalpha and TCRbeta cDNA. TCRdb re-called the 5' RACE reads; one entry per CDR3 protein, DNA not given. In total, the table holds approximately 210,000 distinct CDR3 sequences. This sequence was found in a human donor with ulcerative colitis or Crohn's disease, or a healthy co-twin of an affected twin (not recorded which). V gene TRBV29-1 combines with J gene TRBJ2-7; TCRdb proposes TRBD2, but this gene call is untestable without DNA. The sequenced sample was blood. CDR3 residues: CSASTKLAWDLNYEQYF.